This TCR beta chain was observed in a study of blood T cell repertoires in COVID-19. The wider study: T cells, B-cell-depleted T cells, or PBMCs provided the cDNA or gDNA that served as material.

This clone appeared a single time. Method: immunoSEQ multiplex PCR; TCRdb's copy keeps in-frame clones and lacks some. The sample carries around 250,000 clones, roughly 86% recorded once. Specimen: peripheral blood. The clonotype was recovered from a man aged 40-49 years with active or convalescent COVID-19.

The CDR3: CASSNLASGEQYF. The CDR3 DNA follows: TGTGCCAGCAGTAACCTGGCCTCAGGGGAGCAGTACTTC. The chain uses TRBV6-5 and TRBJ2-7; D perhaps matches TRBD1 (5 bases). The CDR3 has 13 residues. Germline CDR1 MNHEY, CDR2 SVGAGI. V was shortened by 5 bases and J by 7 bases, with 15 bases between the two germline ends.